This T cell receptor (beta chain) stems from a study of vaccination effects on CD4 cells after COVID-19. Culturing for roughly 9 days preceded CD4+ T cell isolation. Either the BNT162b2 or mRNA-1273 vaccine was given to participants in two doses. Germline-derived CDR1 and CDR2 are DFQATT and SNEGSKA (reference sequence). The CDR3 runs to 11 residues. Trimming stripped 6 bases from V and 7 bases from J, with 12 bases between. As regards this clone: The target antigen is unknown.

The assay was immunoSEQ multiplex PCR, and TCRdb's table has in-frame clones only and misses some. The sample carries about 57,000 clones, just under 80% recorded once. Sequenced material: CD4+ T cells from PBMCs cultured without peptide, taken after COVID-19 vaccination. This sequence originates from a human donor who received a COVID-19 vaccine. V is TRBV20-1 and J is TRBJ1-2, with a tentative D call TRBD1 (6 bases). CDR3 nucleotides: TGCAGTGCCAGACAGGTCGGTGGCTACACCTTC. The encoded protein is CSARQVGGYTF.